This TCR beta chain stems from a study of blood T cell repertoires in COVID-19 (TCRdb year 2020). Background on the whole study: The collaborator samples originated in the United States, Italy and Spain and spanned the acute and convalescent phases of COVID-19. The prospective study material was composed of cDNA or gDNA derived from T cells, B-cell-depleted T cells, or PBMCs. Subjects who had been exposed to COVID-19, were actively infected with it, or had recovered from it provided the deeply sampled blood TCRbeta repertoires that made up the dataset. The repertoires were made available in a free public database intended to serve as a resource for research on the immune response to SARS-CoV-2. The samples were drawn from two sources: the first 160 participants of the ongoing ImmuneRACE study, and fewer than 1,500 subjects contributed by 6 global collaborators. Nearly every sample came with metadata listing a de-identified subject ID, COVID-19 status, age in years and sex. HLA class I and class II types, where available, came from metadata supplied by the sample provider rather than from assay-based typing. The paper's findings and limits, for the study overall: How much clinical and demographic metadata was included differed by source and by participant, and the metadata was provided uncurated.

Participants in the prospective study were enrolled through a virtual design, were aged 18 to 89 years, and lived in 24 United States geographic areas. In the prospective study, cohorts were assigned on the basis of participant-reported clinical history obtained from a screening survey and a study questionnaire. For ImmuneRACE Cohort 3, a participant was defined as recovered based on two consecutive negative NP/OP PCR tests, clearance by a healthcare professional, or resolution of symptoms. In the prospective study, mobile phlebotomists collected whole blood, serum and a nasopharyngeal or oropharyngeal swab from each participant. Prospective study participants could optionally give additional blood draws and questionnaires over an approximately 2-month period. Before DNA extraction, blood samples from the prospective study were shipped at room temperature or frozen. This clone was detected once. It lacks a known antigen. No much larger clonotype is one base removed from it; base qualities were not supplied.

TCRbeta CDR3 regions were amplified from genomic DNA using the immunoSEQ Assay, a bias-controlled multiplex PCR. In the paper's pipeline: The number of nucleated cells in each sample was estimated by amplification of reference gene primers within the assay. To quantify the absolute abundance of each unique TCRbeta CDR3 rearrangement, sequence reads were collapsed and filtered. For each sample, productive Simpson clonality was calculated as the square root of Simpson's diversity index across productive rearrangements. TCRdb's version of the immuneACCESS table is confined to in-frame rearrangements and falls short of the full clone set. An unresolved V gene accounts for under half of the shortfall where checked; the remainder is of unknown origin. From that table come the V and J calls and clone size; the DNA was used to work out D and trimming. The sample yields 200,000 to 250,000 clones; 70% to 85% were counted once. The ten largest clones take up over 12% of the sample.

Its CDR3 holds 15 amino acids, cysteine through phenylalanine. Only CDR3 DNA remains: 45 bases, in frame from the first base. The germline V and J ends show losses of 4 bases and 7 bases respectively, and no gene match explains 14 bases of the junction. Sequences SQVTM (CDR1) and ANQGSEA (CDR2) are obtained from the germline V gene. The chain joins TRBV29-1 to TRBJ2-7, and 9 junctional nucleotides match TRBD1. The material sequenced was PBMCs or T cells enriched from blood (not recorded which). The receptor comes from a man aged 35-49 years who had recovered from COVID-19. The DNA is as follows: TGCAGCGTTGCGAAGATGGGGACAGGGACCCTAGAGCAGTACTTC. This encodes CSVAKMGTGTLEQYF.